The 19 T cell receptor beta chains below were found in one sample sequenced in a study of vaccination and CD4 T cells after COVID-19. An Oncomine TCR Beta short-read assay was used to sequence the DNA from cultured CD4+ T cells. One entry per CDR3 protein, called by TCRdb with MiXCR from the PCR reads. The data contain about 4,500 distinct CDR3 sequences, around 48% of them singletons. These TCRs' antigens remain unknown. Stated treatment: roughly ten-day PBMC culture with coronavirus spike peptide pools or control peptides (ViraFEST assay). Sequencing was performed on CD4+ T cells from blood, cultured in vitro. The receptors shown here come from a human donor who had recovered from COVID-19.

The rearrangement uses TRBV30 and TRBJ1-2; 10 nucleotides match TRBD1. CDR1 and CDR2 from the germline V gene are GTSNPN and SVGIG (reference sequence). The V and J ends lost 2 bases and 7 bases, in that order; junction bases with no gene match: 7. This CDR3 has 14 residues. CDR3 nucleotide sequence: TGTGCCTGGAGTATCTCCCGGACAGGGGGTGGCTACACCTTC. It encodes CAWSISRTGGGYTF.

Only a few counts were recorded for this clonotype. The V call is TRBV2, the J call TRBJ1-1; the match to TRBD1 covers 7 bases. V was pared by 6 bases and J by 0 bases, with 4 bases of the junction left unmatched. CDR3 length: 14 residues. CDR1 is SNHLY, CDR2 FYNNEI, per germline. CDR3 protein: CASRRTGMNTEAFF. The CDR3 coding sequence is TGTGCCAGCAGGCGGACAGGCATGAACACTGAAGCTTTCTTT. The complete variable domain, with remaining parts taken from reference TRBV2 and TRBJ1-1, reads EPEVTQTPSHQVTQMGQEVILRCVPISNHLYFYWYRQILGQKVEFLVSFYNNEISEKSEIFDDQFSVERPDGSNFTLKIRSTKLEDSAMYFCASRRTGMNTEAFFGQGTRLTVV.

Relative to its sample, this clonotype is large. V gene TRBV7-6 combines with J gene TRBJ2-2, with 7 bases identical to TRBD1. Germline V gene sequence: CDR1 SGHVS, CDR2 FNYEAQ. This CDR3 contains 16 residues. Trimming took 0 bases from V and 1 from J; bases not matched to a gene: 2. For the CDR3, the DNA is TGTGCCAGCAGCTTAGCCAGGACAGGGAACACCGGGGAGCTGTTTTTT. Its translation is CASSLARTGNTGELFF.

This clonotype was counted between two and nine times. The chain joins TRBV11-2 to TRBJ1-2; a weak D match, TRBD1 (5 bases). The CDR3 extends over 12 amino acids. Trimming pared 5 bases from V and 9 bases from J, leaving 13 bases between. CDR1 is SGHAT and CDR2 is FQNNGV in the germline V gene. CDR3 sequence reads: CASSHDSYRYTF. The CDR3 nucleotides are TGTGCCAGCAGCCACGACAGCTACCGCTACACCTTC.

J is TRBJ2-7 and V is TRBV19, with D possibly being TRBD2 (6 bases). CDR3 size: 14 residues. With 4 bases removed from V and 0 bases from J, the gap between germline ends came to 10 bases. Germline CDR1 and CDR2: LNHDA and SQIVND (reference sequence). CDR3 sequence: CASSTRGSSYEQYF. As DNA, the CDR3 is TGTGCCAGTAGTACTCGGGGGAGCTCCTACGAGCAGTACTTC.

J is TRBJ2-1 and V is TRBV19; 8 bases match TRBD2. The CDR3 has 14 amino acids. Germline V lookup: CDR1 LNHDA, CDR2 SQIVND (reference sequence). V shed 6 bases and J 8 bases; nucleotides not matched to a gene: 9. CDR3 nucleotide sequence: TGTGCCAGTAGGGAAGCGGGAGCAGCCGATGAGCAGTTCTTC. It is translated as CASREAGAADEQFF.

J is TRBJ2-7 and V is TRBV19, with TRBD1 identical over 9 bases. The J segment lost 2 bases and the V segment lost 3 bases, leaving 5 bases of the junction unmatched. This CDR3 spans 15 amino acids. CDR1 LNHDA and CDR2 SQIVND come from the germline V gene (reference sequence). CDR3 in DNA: TGTGCCAGTAGTATCGGGACAGGGAAGGCCTACGAGCAGTACTTC. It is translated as CASSIGTGKAYEQYF.

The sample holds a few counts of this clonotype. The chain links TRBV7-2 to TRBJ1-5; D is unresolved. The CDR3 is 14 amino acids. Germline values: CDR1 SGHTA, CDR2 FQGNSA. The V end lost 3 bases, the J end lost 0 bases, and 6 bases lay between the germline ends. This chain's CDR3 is CASSFGVSNQPQHF. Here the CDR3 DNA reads TGTGCCAGCAGCTTTGGCGTTAGCAATCAGCCCCAGCATTTT.

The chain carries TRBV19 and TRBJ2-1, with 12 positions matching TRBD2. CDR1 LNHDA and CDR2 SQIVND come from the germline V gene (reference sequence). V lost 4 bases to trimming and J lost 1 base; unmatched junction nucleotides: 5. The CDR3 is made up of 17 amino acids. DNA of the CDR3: TGTGCCAGTAGTACAAGACTAGCGGGAGTTTCCTACAATGAGCAGTTCTTC. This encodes CASSTRLAGVSYNEQFF.

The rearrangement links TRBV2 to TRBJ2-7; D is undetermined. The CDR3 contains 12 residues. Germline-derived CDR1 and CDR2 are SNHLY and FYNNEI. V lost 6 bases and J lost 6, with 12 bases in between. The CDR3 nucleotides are TGTGCCAGCAGATTAGCAGGCGTCGAGCAGTACTTC. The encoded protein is CASRLAGVEQYF.

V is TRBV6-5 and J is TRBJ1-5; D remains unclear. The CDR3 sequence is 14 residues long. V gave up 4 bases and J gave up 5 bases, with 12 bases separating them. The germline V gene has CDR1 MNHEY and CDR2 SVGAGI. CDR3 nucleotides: TGTGCCAGCAGTTGCGGGCAGACTTATCAGCCCCAGCATTTT. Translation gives CASSCGQTYQPQHF.

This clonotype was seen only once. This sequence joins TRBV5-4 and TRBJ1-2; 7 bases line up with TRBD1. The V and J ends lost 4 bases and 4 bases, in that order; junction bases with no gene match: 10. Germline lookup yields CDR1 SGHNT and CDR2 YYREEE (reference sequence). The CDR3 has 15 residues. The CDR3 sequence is CASSDDRERGYGYTF. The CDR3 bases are TGTGCCAGCAGCGACGACAGGGAAAGGGGCTATGGCTACACCTTC.

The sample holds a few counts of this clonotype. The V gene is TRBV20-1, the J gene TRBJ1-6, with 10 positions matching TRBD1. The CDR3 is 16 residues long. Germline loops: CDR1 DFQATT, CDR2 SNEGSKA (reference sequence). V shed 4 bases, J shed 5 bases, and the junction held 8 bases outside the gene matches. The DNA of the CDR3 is TGCAGTGCTAACCCAGCCGGGACAGGGGATAATTCACCCCTCCACTTT. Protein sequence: CSANPAGTGDNSPLHF.

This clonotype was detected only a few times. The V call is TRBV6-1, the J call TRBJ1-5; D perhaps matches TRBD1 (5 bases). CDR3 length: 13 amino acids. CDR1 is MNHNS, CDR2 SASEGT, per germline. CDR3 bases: TGTGGTTGCAGGGTGAAGGGTAATCAGCCCCAGCATTTT. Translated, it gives CGCRVKGNQPQHF.

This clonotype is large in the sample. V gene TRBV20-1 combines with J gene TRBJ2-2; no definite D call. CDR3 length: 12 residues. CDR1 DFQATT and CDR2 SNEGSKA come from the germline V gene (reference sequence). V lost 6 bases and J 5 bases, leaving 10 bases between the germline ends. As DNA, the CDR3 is TGCAGTGCCCTCGGGCTAACCGGGGAGCTGTTTTTT. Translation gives CSALGLTGELFF.

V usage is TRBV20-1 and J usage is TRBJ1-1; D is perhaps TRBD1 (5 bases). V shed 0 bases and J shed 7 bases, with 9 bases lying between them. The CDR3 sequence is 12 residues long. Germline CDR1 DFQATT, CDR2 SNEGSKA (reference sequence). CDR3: CSARDGGVEAFF. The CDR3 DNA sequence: TGCAGTGCTAGAGATGGGGGGGTTGAAGCTTTCTTT.

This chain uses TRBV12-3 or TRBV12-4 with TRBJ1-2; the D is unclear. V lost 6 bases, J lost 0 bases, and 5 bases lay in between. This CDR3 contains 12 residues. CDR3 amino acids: CASSDSNYGYTF. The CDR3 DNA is TGTGCCAGCAGCGATTCTAACTATGGCTACACCTTC.

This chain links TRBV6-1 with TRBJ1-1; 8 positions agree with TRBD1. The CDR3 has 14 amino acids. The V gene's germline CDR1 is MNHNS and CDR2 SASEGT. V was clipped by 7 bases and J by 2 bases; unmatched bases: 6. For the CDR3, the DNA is TGTGCCAGCACCCCGGGACAGGCTAACACTGAAGCTTTCTTT. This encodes CASTPGQANTEAFF.

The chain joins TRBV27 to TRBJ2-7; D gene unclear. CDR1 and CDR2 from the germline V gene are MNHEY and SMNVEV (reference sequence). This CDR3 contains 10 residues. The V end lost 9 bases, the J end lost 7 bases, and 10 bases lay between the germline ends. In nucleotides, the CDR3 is TGTGCCAGGACGGTGGGTGAGCAGTACTTC. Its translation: CARTVGEQYF.